Shown below are 26 T cell receptor beta chains from a single sample sequenced in a study of blood T cells in healthy people across ages. Primers used in a second PCR of roughly 6 to 11 cycles were a sample-barcoded 5' primer and a J-beta primer mix. TCRdb reprocessed the 5' RACE reads via MiXCR and lists one record per CDR3 protein. The table records 1.5 million to 1.9 million distinct CDR3 sequences, 35% to 45% of them present only once. Sample: blood. These receptors were collected from a woman between 18 and 30 years old in good health.

In this sample, this clonotype turned up once. The V and J genes are TRBV11-1 and TRBJ1-4; 7 bases fit TRBD1. The CDR3 consists of 16 residues. Trimming cost V 6 bases and J 5 bases; bases outside gene matches: 12. Germline lookup yields CDR1 SGHAT and CDR2 FQDESV (reference sequence). CDR3 loop: CASRSHGQDRNEKLFF. The CDR3 DNA follows: TGTGCCAGCAGATCTCACGGACAGGACCGGAATGAAAAACTGTTTTTT.

This chain connects TRBV4-3 to TRBJ1-1, with 7 bases aligning to TRBD1. V lost 0 bases, J lost 4 bases, and 8 bases stayed unmatched. In germline, CDR1 is LGHNA, CDR2 YSLEER. The CDR3 covers 16 residues. The CDR3 DNA reads TGCGCCAGCAGCCAAGACAGGAGGGGGCGCAGCACTGAAGCTTTCTTT. This translates into CASSQDRRGRSTEAFF.

Turning to this clonotype: This may stem from a read error, because a much larger clone lies one nucleotide away. The chain uses TRBV12-3 or TRBV12-4 and TRBJ2-1, with 7 bases aligning to TRBD2. The J segment lost 4 bases and the V segment lost 4 bases, leaving 7 bases of the junction unmatched. CDR3 length: 15 residues. CDR3 loop: CASSSAGLPYNEQFF. For the CDR3, the DNA is TGTGCCAGCAGTTCAGCGGGACTCCCATACAATGAGCAGTTCTTC.

The V gene is TRBV4-1, the J gene TRBJ2-1, with 14 bases fitting TRBD2. The CDR3 spans 17 residues. The V and J ends lost 4 bases and 4 bases, in that order; junction bases with no gene match: 6. Per the germline V gene, CDR1 is MGHRA and CDR2 is YSYEKL. CDR3 sequence (DNA): TGCGCCAGCAGCCGGGGACTAGCGGGGGTTGCGTACAATGAGCAGTTCTTC. This encodes CASSRGLAGVAYNEQFF.

This clonotype has more than one count but fewer than ten. The chain employs TRBV12-5 and TRBJ2-1; 10 bases match TRBD2. The CDR3 length is 12 residues. Germline lookup yields CDR1 LGHNT and CDR2 FRNRAP. V lost 8 bases and J lost 9; bases outside the gene matches: 4. CDR3 coding DNA: TGTGCTAGTCGAAGCGGGAGGGTTGAGCAGTTCTTC. Protein: CASRSGRVEQFF.

The J gene is TRBJ1-1, the V gene TRBV7-2; D gene unclear. Germline values: CDR1 SGHTA, CDR2 FQGNSA. The CDR3 spans 13 residues. V lost 5 bases, J lost 1 base, and 8 bases lay in between. The CDR3 here is CASSVLTNTEAFF. The CDR3, as DNA: TGTGCCAGCAGCGTTCTTACGAACACTGAAGCTTTCTTT.

This clonotype appeared a few times. The gene calls are TRBV11-2 and TRBJ2-3; 12 positions match TRBD2. Germline CDR1 SGHAT, CDR2 FQNNGV. The V gene end was trimmed by 3 bases and the J gene end by 7 bases; junction bases not matched to a gene: 5. This CDR3 is built from 15 residues. The CDR3 protein is CASSLRLAGDNTQYF. DNA for the CDR3: TGTGCCAGCAGCTTGAGACTAGCGGGAGATAATACGCAGTATTTT.

CDR3 nucleotide sequence: TGTGCCAGCAGCCAAGGCCACCGGAAAAACATTCAGTACTTC. Protein sequence: CASSQGHRKNIQYF. The chain combines TRBV3-1 with TRBJ2-4, with D unresolved. The CDR3 has 14 amino acids. V was clipped by 1 base and J by 4 bases, with 8 bases between them. Germline V gene lookup returns CDR1 LGHDT and CDR2 YNNKEL (reference sequence).

V gene TRBV20-1 combines with J gene TRBJ2-3; possible D gene TRBD2, 6 bases. Germline V gives CDR1 DFQATT, CDR2 SNEGSKA (reference sequence). V lost 5 bases, J lost 6 bases, and 18 bases lay in between. CDR3 length: 14 amino acids. The CDR3 reads CSAGRWRGGDTQYF. The CDR3 DNA follows: TGCAGTGCTGGCCGATGGCGGGGCGGTGATACGCAGTATTTT.

Only a few counts were recorded for this clonotype. This rearrangement joins TRBV27 to TRBJ2-1; D unclear. The V gene's germline CDR1 is MNHEY and CDR2 SMNVEV (reference sequence). V lost 5 bases to trimming and J lost 7 bases, with 18 bases between them. The CDR3 has 15 amino acids. CDR3 in DNA: TGTGCCAGCAGTCCCCCGGGCCTTGTGGCAAATGAGCAGTTCTTC. Encoded protein: CASSPPGLVANEQFF.

The chain couples TRBV30 to TRBJ2-1; D is perhaps TRBD2 (6 bases). The CDR3 runs to 14 residues. CDR1 and CDR2 (germline): GTSNPN, SVGIG (reference sequence). V was pared by 2 bases and J by 5 bases, with 13 bases between. The CDR3 sequence is CAWSILGLNNEQFF. The CDR3 DNA follows: TGTGCCTGGAGTATTTTGGGACTTAACAATGAGCAGTTCTTC. The whole variable domain, filled in from reference TRBV30 and TRBJ2-1, reads SQTIHQWPATLVQPVGSPLSLECTVEGTSNPNLYWYRQAAGRGLQLLFYSVGIGQISSEVPQNLSASRPQDRQFILSSKKLLLSDSGFYLCAWSILGLNNEQFFGPGTRLTVL.

The V call is TRBV29-1, the J call TRBJ2-1; the match to TRBD2 covers 13 bases. Losses at the gene ends were 6 bases for V and 10 bases for J; bases not matched to a gene: 9. There are 14 residues in the CDR3. From germline, CDR1 is SQVTM and CDR2 ANQGSEA. The chain's CDR3 is CSVPGLAGIGEQFF. In DNA, the CDR3 is TGCAGCGTCCCGGGACTAGCGGGAATCGGGGAGCAGTTCTTC.

The rearrangement uses TRBV6-5 and TRBJ1-4, with D possibly TRBD1 on 5 matching bases. V was trimmed by 2 bases and J by 4 bases, leaving 8 bases between them. In germline, CDR1 is MNHEY, CDR2 SVGAGI. The CDR3 has 14 amino acids. The DNA of the CDR3 is TGTGCCAGCAGTTACGGGGGAGATAATGAAAAACTGTTTTTT. Its translation is CASSYGGDNEKLFF.

CDR3 DNA: TGCGCCAGCAGCCAAGATCGGGTGGGTCCCGAGCAGTTCTTC. This gives the protein CASSQDRVGPEQFF. The V gene is TRBV4-3, the J gene TRBJ2-1; D is unclear. Deletions cut 0 bases from V and 10 bases from J, with 13 bases between. The CDR3 extends over 14 amino acids. CDR1 LGHNA and CDR2 YSLEER come from the germline V gene.

The J gene is TRBJ2-1, the V gene TRBV10-3, with D hard to call. This CDR3 has 14 amino acids. Germline values: CDR1 ENHRY, CDR2 SYGVKD. With 5 bases removed from V and 9 bases from J, the gap between germline ends came to 17 bases. The CDR3 reads CAISTRALPPEQFF. The DNA for the CDR3 is TGTGCCATCAGTACCCGGGCCCTACCACCTGAGCAGTTCTTC.

V is TRBV29-1 and J is TRBJ1-4; 7 bases agree with TRBD1. This CDR3 spans 13 amino acids. The trim removed 5 bases at V and 4 bases at J, leaving 4 bases unmatched. Germline V gives CDR1 SQVTM, CDR2 ANQGSEA. The CDR3 coding sequence is TGCAGCGTTCAGGGGGGTGATAATGAAAAACTGTTTTTT. Protein sequence: CSVQGGDNEKLFF.

In its sample, this clonotype was seen a few times. V is TRBV2 and J is TRBJ2-1; 8 bases line up with TRBD2. This CDR3 comprises 13 residues. Unmatched junction bases numbered 8, after V lost 1 base and J lost 15 bases. The germline V gene has CDR1 SNHLY and CDR2 FYNNEI. CDR3: CASSEDSSGRLFF. In DNA form, the CDR3 reads TGTGCCAGCAGTGAAGATTCTAGCGGGCGGCTGTTCTTC.

The chain joins TRBV20-1 to TRBJ2-3; D might be TRBD2 (7 bases). V lost 1 base to trimming and J lost 5 bases, with 13 bases between them. Germline CDR1 and CDR2: DFQATT and SNEGSKA (reference sequence). This CDR3 contains 14 residues. The CDR3 sequence: CSARVGGPEDTQYF. DNA for the CDR3: TGCAGTGCTAGAGTGGGGGGGCCGGAAGATACGCAGTATTTT.

This clonotype was found a few times. This sequence joins TRBV6-5 and TRBJ2-7; TRBD2 aligns across 11 bases. Germline-derived CDR1 and CDR2 are MNHEY and SVGAGI. V lost 10 bases, J lost 5 bases, and 10 bases stayed unmatched. The CDR3 loop spans 14 amino acids. The CDR3 loop is CATRTSGSYHEQYF. Here the CDR3 DNA reads TGTGCCACCCGTACTAGCGGGAGTTACCACGAGCAGTACTTC.

This chain joins TRBV6-2 or TRBV6-3 and TRBJ2-5; no definite D call. From germline, CDR1 is MNHEY and CDR2 SVGEGT. The CDR3 is 11 residues long. The V end lost 7 bases, the J end lost 8 bases, and 11 bases lay between the germline ends. The CDR3 nucleotides are TGTGCCAGCAATTATGGGAACACCCAGTACTTC. This gives the protein CASNYGNTQYF.

This chain connects TRBV2 to TRBJ2-6; D is perhaps TRBD1 (5 bases). The CDR3 length is 19 residues. V was trimmed by 3 bases and J by 0 bases, leaving 18 bases between them. Germline V lookup: CDR1 SNHLY, CDR2 FYNNEI. DNA for the CDR3: TGTGCCAGCAGTGATGTTCGTGCCAGGGTAACCTCTGGGGCCAACGTCCTGACTTTC. Translation gives CASSDVRARVTSGANVLTF.

This clonotype was counted between two and nine times. The J gene is TRBJ1-2, the V gene TRBV6-2 or TRBV6-3; a possible D gene is TRBD1 (5 bases). The germline CDR1 and CDR2 sequences are MNHEY and SVGEGT. V lost 6 bases and J lost 7, with 27 bases in between. This CDR3 spans 17 amino acids. Here the CDR3 DNA reads TGTGCCAGCAGAGACAGTGGAAGGGATTCCTCGCGCGCTGGCTACACCTTC. Protein: CASRDSGRDSSRAGYTF.

The chain couples TRBV12-3 or TRBV12-4 to TRBJ1-4; D is perhaps TRBD1 (5 bases). Trimming took 6 bases from V and 6 from J, leaving 14 bases between them. The CDR3 contains 14 residues. CDR3 bases: TGTGCCAGCAGGAACCGGGACTCTTATGAAAAACTGTTTTTT. It codes for CASRNRDSYEKLFF.

Worth noting for this clonotype: One end of the junction does not line up with germline, which may come from a read error. The chain couples TRBV4-3 to TRBJ1-6, with no clear D. CDR1 is LGHNA, CDR2 YSLEER, per germline. The CDR3 spans 15 residues. CDR3: CASSQERERRSPPHF. CDR3 bases: TGCGCCAGCAGCCAAGAGAGGGAAAGGAGGTCACCCCCCCACTTT.

The chain joins TRBV11-2 to TRBJ2-5; the match to TRBD2 covers 8 bases. Germline V gene data show CDR1 as SGHAT and CDR2 as FQNNGV. The CDR3 runs 15 residues. V trimming: 5 bases; J trimming: 11 bases; junction bases outside the gene matches: 16. As DNA, the CDR3 is TGTGCCAGCAGCCATACTAGCGGCGCCTACAATGAGCAGTACTTC. Its translation: CASSHTSGAYNEQYF. Variable domain in full (rest from reference TRBV11-2 and TRBJ2-5): EAGVAQSPRYKIIEKRQSVAFWCNPISGHATLYWYQQILGQGPKLLIQFQNNGVVDDSQLPKDRFSAERLKGVDSTLKIQPAKLEDSAVYLCASSHTSGAYNEQYFGPGTRLLVL.

CDR3 in amino acids: CASSFFRGAQETQYF. The CDR3 DNA sequence: TGTGCCAGCAGTTTCTTTAGGGGGGCCCAAGAGACCCAGTACTTC. The rearrangement uses TRBV12-3 or TRBV12-4 and TRBJ2-5; D possibly uses TRBD1 or TRBD2 (6 bases each). The CDR3 is made up of 15 amino acids. V dropped 3 bases and J dropped 1 base, with 12 bases sitting between them.